The clone carrying this TCR beta chain was seen ten or more times. Germline CDR1 is SEHNR and CDR2 is FQNEAQ (reference sequence). CDR3 length: 14 amino acids. The V and J ends lost 3 bases and 0 bases respectively, with 7 bases between them. The data are from a study of low-dose radiotherapy and immunotherapy resistance in tumors. Priming of first-strand cDNA relied on TRAV- and TRBV-specific primers (covering alpha and beta chains). The PCR that amplified TCRs ran for around 22 cycles, relying on a constant-region primer and a V-primer adapter. TCRdb fed the reads into MiXCR, producing one record per CDR3 protein. This sample has tens of thousands of distinct CDR3 sequences, with around 25% found just once. The time point: after trial treatment. Treatment of the sample: LDRT plus nivolumab, ipilimumab, low-dose cyclophosphamide and aspirin (RACIN trial).

This TCR came from a male donor with prostate cancer. The chain couples TRBV7-9 to TRBJ2-3; weak D call: TRBD2 (6 bases). The source was PBMCs, collected after low-dose radiotherapy plus immunotherapy. The CDR3 protein is CASSLGTSTDTQYF. CDR3 bases: TGTGCCAGCAGCTTGGGGACTAGCACAGATACGCAGTATTTT.